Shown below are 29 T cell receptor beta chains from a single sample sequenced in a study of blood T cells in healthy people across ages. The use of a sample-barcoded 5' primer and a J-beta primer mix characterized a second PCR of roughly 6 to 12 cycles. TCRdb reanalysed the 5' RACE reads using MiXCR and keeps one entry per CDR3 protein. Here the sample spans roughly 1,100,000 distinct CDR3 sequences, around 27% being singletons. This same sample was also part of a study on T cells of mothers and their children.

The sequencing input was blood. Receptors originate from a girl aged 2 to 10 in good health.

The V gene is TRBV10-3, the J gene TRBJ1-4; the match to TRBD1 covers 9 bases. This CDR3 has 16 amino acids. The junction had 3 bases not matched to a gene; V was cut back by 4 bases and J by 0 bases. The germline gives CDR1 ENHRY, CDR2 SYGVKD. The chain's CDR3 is CAISGDRVATNEKLFF. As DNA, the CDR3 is TGTGCCATCAGTGGGGACAGGGTTGCAACTAATGAAAAACTGTTTTTT.

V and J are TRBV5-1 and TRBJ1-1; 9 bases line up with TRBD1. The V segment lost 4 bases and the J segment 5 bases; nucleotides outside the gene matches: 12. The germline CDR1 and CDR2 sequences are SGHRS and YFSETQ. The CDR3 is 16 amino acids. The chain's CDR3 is CASSQAYRGRWTEAFF. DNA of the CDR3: TGCGCCAGCAGCCAAGCCTACAGGGGGCGTTGGACTGAAGCTTTCTTT.

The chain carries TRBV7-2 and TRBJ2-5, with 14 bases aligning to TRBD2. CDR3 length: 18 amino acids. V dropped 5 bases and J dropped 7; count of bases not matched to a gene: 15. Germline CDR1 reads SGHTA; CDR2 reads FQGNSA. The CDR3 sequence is CASSPWGLAGAPLGTQYF. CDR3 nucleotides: TGTGCCAGCAGCCCATGGGGACTAGCGGGGGCCCCCTTAGGGACCCAGTACTTC.

DNA for the CDR3: TGTGCCAGCAGCGGGTGGACTTCGGAACCCGAGCAGTTCTTC. Its translation: CASSGWTSEPEQFF. The rearrangement joins TRBV2 to TRBJ2-1; D is perhaps TRBD2 (5 bases). The V end lost 6 bases, the J end lost 10 bases, and 19 bases lay between the germline ends. The CDR3 covers 14 residues. Germline values: CDR1 SNHLY, CDR2 FYNNEI.

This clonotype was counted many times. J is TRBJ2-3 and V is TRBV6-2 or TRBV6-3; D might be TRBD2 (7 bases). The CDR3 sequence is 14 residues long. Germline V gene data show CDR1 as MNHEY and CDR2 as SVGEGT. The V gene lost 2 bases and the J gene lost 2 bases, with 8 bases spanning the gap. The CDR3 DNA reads TGTGCCAGCAGTTACGGGGGGGCCACAGATACGCAGTATTTT. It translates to CASSYGGATDTQYF.

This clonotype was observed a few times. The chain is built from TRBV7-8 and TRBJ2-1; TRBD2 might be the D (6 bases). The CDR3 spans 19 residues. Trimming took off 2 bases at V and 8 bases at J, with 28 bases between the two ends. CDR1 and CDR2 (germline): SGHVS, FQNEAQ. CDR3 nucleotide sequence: TGTGCCAGCAGCTTACAACGAGTAAGGCGTGGGAGACTAGGAGATGAGCAGTTCTTC. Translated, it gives CASSLQRVRRGRLGDEQFF.

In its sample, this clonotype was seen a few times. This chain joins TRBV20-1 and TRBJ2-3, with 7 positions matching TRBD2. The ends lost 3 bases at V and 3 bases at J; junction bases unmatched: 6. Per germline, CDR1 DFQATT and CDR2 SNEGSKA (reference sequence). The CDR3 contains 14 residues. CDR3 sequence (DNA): TGCAGTGCTAGTATGGGGGGAGGGACAGATACGCAGTATTTT. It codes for CSASMGGGTDTQYF.

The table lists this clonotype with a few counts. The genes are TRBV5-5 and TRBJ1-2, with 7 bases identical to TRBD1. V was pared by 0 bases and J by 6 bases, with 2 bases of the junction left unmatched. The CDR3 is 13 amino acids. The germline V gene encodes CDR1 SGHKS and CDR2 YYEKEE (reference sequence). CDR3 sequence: CASSLVDRDGYTF. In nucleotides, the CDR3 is TGTGCCAGCAGCTTGGTAGACAGGGATGGCTACACCTTC. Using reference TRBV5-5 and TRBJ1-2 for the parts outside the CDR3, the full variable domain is DAGVTQSPTHLIKTRGQQVTLRCSPISGHKSVSWYQQVLGQGPQFIFQYYEKEERGRGNFPDRFSARQFPNYSSELNVNALLLGDSALYLCASSLVDRDGYTFGSGTRLTVV.

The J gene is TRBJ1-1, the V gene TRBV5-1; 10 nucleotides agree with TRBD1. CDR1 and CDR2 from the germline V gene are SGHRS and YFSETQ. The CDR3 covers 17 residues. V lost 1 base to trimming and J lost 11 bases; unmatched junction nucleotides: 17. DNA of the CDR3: TGCGCCAGCAGCTTGACGGGCTTCGGCGGGACAGGGGAAACGGCTTTCTTT. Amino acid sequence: CASSLTGFGGTGETAFF.

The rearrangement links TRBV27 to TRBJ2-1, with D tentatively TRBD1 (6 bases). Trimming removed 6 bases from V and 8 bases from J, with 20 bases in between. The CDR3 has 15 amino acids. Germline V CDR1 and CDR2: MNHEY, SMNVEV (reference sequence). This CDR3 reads CASSPGTTDRDEQFF. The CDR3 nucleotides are TGTGCCAGCAGCCCCGGGACAACCGATCGGGATGAGCAGTTCTTC.

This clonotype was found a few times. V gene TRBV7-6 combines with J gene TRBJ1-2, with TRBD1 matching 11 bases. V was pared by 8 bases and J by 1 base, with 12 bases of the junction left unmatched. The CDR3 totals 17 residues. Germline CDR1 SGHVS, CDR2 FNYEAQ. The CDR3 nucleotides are TGTGCCAGCGGACTGGACAGGGGGCGCGATTTTAACTATGGCTACACCTTC. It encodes CASGLDRGRDFNYGYTF.

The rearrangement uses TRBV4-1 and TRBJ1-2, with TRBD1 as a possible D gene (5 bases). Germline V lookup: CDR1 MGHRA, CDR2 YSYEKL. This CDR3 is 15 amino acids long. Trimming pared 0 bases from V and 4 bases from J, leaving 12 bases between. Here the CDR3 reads CASSQEGDRVYGYTF. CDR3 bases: TGCGCCAGCAGCCAAGAAGGGGACCGCGTCTATGGCTACACCTTC.

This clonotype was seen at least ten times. The CDR3 is CSARDGTSNEQFF. As DNA, the CDR3 is TGCAGTGCTAGAGATGGGACTTCCAATGAGCAGTTCTTC. This sequence joins TRBV20-1 and TRBJ2-1, with D tentatively TRBD2 (6 bases). The germline gives CDR1 DFQATT, CDR2 SNEGSKA (reference sequence). V was cut by 0 bases and J by 6 bases, with 9 bases left in between. The CDR3 covers 13 residues.

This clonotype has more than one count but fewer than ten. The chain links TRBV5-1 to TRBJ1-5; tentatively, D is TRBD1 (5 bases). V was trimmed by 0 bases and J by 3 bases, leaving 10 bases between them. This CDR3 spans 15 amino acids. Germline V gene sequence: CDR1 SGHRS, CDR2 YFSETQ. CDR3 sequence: CASSLEAGSNQPQHF. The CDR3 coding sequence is TGCGCCAGCAGCTTGGAGGCAGGGTCCAATCAGCCCCAGCATTTT.

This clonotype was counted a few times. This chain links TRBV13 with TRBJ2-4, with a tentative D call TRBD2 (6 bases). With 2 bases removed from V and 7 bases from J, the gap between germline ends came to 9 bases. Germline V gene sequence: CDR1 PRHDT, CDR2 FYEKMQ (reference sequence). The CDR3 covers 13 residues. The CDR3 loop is CASSLREANIQYF. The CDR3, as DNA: TGTGCCAGCAGCTTAAGGGAGGCCAACATTCAGTACTTC.

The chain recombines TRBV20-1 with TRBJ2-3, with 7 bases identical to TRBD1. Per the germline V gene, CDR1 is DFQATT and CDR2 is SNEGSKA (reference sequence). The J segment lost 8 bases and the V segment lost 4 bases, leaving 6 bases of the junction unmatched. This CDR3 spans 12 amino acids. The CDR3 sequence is CSAMQGDGTQYF. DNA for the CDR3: TGCAGTGCTATGCAGGGGGATGGTACGCAGTATTTT.

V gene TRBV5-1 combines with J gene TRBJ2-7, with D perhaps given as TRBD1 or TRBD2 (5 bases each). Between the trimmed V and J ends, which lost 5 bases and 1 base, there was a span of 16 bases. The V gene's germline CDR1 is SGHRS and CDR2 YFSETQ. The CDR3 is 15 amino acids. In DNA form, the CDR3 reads TGCGCCAGCAGGCGGATCCGGGACGGTTCCTACGAGCAGTACTTC. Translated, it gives CASRRIRDGSYEQYF.

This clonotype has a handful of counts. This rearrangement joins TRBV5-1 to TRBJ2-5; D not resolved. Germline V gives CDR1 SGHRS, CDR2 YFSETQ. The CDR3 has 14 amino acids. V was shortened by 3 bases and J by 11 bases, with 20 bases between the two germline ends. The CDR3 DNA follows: TGCGCCAGCAGCTCCTATGATCTTTTCAACGAACAGTACTTC. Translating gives CASSSYDLFNEQYF.

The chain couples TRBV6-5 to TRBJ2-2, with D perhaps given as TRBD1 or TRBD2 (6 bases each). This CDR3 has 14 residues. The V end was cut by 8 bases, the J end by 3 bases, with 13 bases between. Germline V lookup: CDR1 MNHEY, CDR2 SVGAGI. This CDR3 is CASLTGGHTGELFF. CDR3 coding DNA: TGTGCCAGCCTTACTGGGGGGCACACCGGGGAGCTGTTTTTT.

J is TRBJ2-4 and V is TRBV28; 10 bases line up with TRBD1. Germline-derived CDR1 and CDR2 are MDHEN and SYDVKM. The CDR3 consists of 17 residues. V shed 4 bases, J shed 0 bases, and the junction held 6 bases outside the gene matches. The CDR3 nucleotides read TGTGCCAGCAGTTGGGACAGGGGACACCTAGCCAAAAACATTCAGTACTTC. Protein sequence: CASSWDRGHLAKNIQYF.

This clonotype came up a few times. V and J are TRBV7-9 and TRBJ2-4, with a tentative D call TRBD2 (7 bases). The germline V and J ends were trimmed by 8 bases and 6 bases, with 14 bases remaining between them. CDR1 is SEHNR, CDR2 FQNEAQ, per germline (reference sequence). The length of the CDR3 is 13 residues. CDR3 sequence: CASRGAPGNIQYF. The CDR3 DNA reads TGTGCCAGCCGGGGGGCGCCCGGAAACATTCAGTACTTC. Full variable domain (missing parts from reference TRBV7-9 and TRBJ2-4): DTGVSQNPRHKITKRGQNVTFRCDPISEHNRLYWYRQTLGQGPEFLTYFQNEAQLEKSRLLSDRFSAERPKGSFSTLEIQRTEQGDSAMYLCASRGAPGNIQYFGAGTRLSVL.

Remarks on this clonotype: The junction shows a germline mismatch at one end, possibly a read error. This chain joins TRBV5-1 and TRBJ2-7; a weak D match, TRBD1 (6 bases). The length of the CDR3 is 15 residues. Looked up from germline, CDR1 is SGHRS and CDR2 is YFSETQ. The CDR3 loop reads CASSSTGPSSNEQYF. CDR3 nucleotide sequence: TGCGCCAGCAGCTCAACAGGGCCGTCCTCCAACGAGCAGTACTTC.

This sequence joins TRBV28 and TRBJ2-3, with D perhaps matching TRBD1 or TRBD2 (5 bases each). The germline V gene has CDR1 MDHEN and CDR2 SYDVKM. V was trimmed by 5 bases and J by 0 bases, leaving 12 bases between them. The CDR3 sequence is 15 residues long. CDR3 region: CASSPYGGSTDTQYF. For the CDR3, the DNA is TGTGCCAGCAGTCCCTATGGGGGAAGCACAGATACGCAGTATTTT.

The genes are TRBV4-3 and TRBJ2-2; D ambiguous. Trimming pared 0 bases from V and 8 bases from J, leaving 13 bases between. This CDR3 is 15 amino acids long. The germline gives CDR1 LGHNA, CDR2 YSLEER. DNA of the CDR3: TGCGCCAGCAGCCAAGATGGAACCCCTTTTGGGGAGCTGTTTTTT. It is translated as CASSQDGTPFGELFF.

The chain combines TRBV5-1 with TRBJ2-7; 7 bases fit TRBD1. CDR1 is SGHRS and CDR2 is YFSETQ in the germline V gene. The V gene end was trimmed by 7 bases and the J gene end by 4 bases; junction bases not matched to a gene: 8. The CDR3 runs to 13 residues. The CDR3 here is CASGETGTYEQYF. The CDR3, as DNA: TGCGCCAGCGGGGAGACAGGGACGTACGAGCAGTACTTC.

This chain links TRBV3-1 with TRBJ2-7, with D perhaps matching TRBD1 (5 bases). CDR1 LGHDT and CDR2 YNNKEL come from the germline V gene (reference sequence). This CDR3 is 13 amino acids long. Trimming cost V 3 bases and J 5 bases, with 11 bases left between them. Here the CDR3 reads CASSQGSGHEQYF. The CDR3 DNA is TGTGCCAGCAGCCAGGGATCAGGGCACGAGCAGTACTTC.

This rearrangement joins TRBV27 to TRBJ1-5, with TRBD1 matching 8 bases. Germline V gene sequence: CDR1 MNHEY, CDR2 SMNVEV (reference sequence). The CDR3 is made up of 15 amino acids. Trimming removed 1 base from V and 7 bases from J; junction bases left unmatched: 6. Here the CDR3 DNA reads TGTGCCAGCAGTTTATTCCAGGGGGCAAGGCAGCCCCAGCATTTT. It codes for CASSLFQGARQPQHF.

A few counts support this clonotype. CDR3 region: CASSQGERELEVEQFF. The CDR3 DNA reads TGTGCCAGCAGCCAAGGAGAGCGGGAGTTGGAAGTTGAGCAGTTCTTC. The V call is TRBV4-2, the J call TRBJ2-1, with 8 positions matching TRBD2. V shed 1 base, J shed 9 bases, and the junction held 11 bases outside the gene matches. The CDR3 has 16 amino acids. Germline V gives CDR1 LGHNA, CDR2 YNFKEQ.

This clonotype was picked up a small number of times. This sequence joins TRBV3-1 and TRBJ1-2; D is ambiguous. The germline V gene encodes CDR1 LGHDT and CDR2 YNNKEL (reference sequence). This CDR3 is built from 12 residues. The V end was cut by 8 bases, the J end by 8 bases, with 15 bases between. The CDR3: CASSDLGAGYTF. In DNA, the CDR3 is TGTGCCAGCTCAGATTTAGGTGCGGGCTACACCTTC.